This T cell receptor (beta chain) emerged from a study of cytomegalovirus exposure and HLA in healthy donors. The PCR was carried out with 60 Vbeta primers and 13 Jbeta primers. Produced via immunoSEQ multiplex PCR; TCRdb's table is partial and in-frame only. The sample has some 150,000 clones, roughly 79% seen once. Germline trimming cut 7 bases from V and 7 bases from J; bases unmatched to any gene: 6. Germline V gene data show CDR1 as MDHEN and CDR2 as SYDVKM. CDR3 length: 13 amino acids. It was healthy bone marrow donors who served as donors. For this clone: Its antigen remains unidentified.

Study conclusions and caveats: V- and J-gene trimming of TCR beta was linked (in a later analysis) to a missense DCLRE1C variant.

This chain connects TRBV28 to TRBJ2-5, with 10 bases identical to TRBD2. The receptor comes from a woman in her twenties or thirties in good health and CMV-seropositive. Sample: PBMCs. The CDR3 sequence is CASTPLAGVTQYF. The DNA for the CDR3 is TGTGCCAGCACCCCCCTAGCGGGAGTGACCCAGTACTTC. The full variable domain, rest sourced from reference TRBV28 and TRBJ2-5, is DVKVTQSSRYLVKRTGEKVFLECVQDMDHENMFWYRQDPGLGLRLIYFSYDVKMKEKGDIPEGYSVSREKKERFSLILESASTNQTSMYLCASTPLAGVTQYFGPGTRLLVL.